This T cell receptor beta chain comes out of a study of cytomegalovirus exposure and HLA in healthy donors. Overall study context: Of some 400 genotyped donors, around 80% grouped in the Caucasian-associated ancestry cluster. Overall study results and limits: Association of 16,951 TCR beta sequences with HLA alleles was found at 0.05 false discovery rate in a later analysis.

It was with 60 Vbeta and 13 Jbeta primers that the PCR ran. TCRdb's copy holds only in-frame clones and misses some; the assay was immunoSEQ multiplex PCR. The table has around 250,000 clones, around nine tenths seen once. Concerning this clone itself: What it recognizes is unknown.

The ends were cut back, 2 bases at V and 2 bases at J, with 10 bases in the middle. The CDR3 runs 14 residues. Per the germline V gene, CDR1 is WNHNN and CDR2 is SYGVQD (reference sequence). J is TRBJ2-7 and V is TRBV10-1; tentative D call: TRBD1 (6 bases). The sequencing input was PBMCs. The receptor was isolated from a girl aged 2 to 10 in good health and CMV-seronegative. Written as DNA, the CDR3 is TGCGCCAGCAGTGAGGGGGCAGGGGCCTACGAGCAGTACTTC. This translates into CASSEGAGAYEQYF.